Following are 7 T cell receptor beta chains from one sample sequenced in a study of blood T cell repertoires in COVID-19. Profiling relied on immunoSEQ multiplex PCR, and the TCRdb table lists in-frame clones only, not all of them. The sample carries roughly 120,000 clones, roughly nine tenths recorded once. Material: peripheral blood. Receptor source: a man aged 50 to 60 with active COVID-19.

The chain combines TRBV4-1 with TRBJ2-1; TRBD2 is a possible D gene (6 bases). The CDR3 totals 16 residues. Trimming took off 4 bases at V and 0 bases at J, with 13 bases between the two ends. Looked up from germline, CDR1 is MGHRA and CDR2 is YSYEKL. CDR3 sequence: CASSLTLGGSYNEQFF. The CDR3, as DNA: TGCGCCAGCAGCCTTACGCTGGGGGGCTCCTACAATGAGCAGTTCTTC.

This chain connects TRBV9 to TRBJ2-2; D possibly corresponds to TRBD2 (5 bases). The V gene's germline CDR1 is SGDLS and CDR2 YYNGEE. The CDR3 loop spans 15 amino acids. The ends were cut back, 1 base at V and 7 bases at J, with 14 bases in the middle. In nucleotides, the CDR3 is TGTGCCAGCAGCGTACTGGCTAGCCGAGGCGGGGAGCTGTTTTTT. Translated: CASSVLASRGGELFF.

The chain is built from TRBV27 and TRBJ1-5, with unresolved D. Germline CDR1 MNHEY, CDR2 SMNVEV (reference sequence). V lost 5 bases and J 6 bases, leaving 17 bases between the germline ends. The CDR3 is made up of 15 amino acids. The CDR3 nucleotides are TGTGCCAGCAGTCCGTCGAGGGAAGTCACTCAGCCCCAGCATTTT. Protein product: CASSPSREVTQPQHF.

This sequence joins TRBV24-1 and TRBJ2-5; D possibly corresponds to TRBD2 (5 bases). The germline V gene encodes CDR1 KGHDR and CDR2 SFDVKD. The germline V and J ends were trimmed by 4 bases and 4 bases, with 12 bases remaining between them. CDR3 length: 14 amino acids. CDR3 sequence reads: CATSDNGNRETQYF. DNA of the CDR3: TGTGCCACCAGTGACAACGGGAATCGAGAGACCCAGTACTTC.

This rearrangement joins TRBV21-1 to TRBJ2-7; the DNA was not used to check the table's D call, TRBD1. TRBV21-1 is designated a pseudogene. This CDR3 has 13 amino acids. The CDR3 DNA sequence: TGTGCCAGCAGCAAGGACAAAGGATACGAGCAGTACGTC. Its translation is CASSKDKGYEQYV.

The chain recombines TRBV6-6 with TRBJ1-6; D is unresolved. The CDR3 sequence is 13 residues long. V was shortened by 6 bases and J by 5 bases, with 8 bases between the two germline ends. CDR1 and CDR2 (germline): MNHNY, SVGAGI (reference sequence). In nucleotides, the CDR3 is TGTGCCAGCAGACCCCCTAATAATTCACCCCTCCACTTT. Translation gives CASRPPNNSPLHF.

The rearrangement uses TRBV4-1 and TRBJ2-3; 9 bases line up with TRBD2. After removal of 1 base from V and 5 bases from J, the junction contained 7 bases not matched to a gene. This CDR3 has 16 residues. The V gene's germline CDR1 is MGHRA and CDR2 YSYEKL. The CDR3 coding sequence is TGCGCCAGCAGCCAAGTTTCTGCACTAGCGGGAGATACGCAGTATTTT. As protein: CASSQVSALAGDTQYF.